The rows below give T cell receptor beta chains drawn from one sample of a study of blood T cell repertoires in COVID-19. The table came from immunoSEQ multiplex PCR; TCRdb's copy has only in-frame clones and leaves some out. Among about 310,000 clones listed, approximately 90% were seen once. Sequenced sample: PBMCs or T cells enriched from blood (not recorded which). The receptors stem from a woman under 30 who had recovered from COVID-19. CDR3s include the opening cysteine and the closing phenylalanine or tryptophan. A D gene is named only where the DNA matches it firmly. Where a row states a size, it is once, few, many or the class of an expanded clone; other rows omit it.

TRBV11-3	-	TRBD1	TRBJ1-2	TGTGCCAGCAGTGACTACAGGGGGCAGGGCTACACCTTC	CASSDYRGQGYTF
TRBV7-2	once	TRBD1	TRBJ1-1	TGTGCCAGCAGCTCGGGGGTGACAGGGGTGGGGACTGAAGCTTTCTTT	CASSSGVTGVGTEAFF
TRBV5-1	-	TRBD1	TRBJ1-6	TGCGCCAGCAGCTCCAGGGGGACCACCCCCTATAATTCACCCCTCCACTTT	CASSSRGTTPYNSPLHF
TRBV3-1/TRBV3-2	-	-	TRBJ1-1	TGTGCCAGCAGTCATGCCGGGGAGGAAGCTTTCTTT	CASSHAGEEAFF
TRBV6-5	-	TRBD2	TRBJ2-7	TGTGCCAGCAGCAGCTCCGCTAGCGGGAGCTACGAGCAGTACTTC	CASSSSASGSYEQYF
TRBV25-1	-	-	TRBJ2-2	TGTGCCAGCAGTGATGCTGCGGGGAACACCGGGGAGCTGTTTTTT	CASSDAAGNTGELFF
TRBV5-4	-	TRBD2	TRBJ2-1	TGTGCCAGCAGCTTTCCTGGGGGGGTTGCGTTCTTC	CASSFPGGVAFF
TRBV19	once	-	TRBJ1-1	TGTGCCAGTAGTATAAGTGAGGCGGGGGACCTTGAAGCTTTCTTT	CASSISEAGDLEAFF
TRBV30	-	TRBD1	TRBJ1-1	TGTGCCTGGAGTGGGCAGGGGGTCGAAGCTTTCTTT	CAWSGQGVEAFF
TRBV7-6	-	-	TRBJ2-5	TGTGCCAGCAGCGACAGTTACGAGGCGACCCAGTACTTC	CASSDSYEATQYF
TRBV14	-	-	TRBJ1-1	TGTGCCAGCAGCTCACAGGGTATGAACACTGAAGCTTTCTTT	CASSSQGMNTEAFF
TRBV6-5	-	-	TRBJ2-1	TGTGCCAGCAGTTACATTGGACTATGGGAGAATGAGCAGTTCTTC	CASSYIGLWENEQFF
TRBV27	-	TRBD1	TRBJ2-6	TGTGCCAGCACCTCAGGGGGCGGGTCTTCTGGGGCCAACGTCCTGACTTTC	CASTSGGGSSGANVLTF
TRBV9	-	-	TRBJ2-7	TGTGCCAGCAGCGTTACAGAGTACGAGCAGTACTTC	CASSVTEYEQYF
TRBV11-2	-	-	TRBJ1-6	TGTGCCAGCAGCTCGACTAACTATAATTCACCCCTCCACTTT	CASSSTNYNSPLHF
TRBV15	-	TRBD2	TRBJ2-5	TGTGCCACCAGCAGACTAGCGGGGGCGCGTGAGACCCAGTACTTC	CATSRLAGARETQYF
TRBV7-2	-	-	TRBJ1-1	TGTGCCAGCAGCTCCGGAAAATTAGCGGTAGCTTTCTTT	CASSSGKLAVAFF
TRBV3-1/TRBV3-2	-	TRBD1	TRBJ1-6	TGTGCCAGCAGCCAGTACCAAATCCGGGACAGAAATTCACCCCTCCACTTT	CASSQYQIRDRNSPLHF
TRBV28	-	TRBD1	TRBJ2-1	TGTGCCAGCAGTTTTCTCGGACAGGGCTACAATGAGCAGTTCTTC	CASSFLGQGYNEQFF
TRBV20-1	-	-	TRBJ1-5	TGCAGTGCTAGTGGGGGGGGCGATCAGCCCCAGCATTTT	CSASGGGDQPQHF
TRBV4-1	-	-	TRBJ2-7	TGCGCCAGCAGCCAAGACGCAGGGGGGACCCTCTACGAGCAGTACTTC	CASSQDAGGTLYEQYF
TRBV4-1	-	-	TRBJ1-5	TGCGCCAGCAGCCTAAGACAGAATCAGCCCCAGCATTTT	CASSLRQNQPQHF
TRBV19	once	-	TRBJ2-1	TGTGCCAGTAGTAAGGCACTCGGAGACAATGAGCAGTTCTTC	CASSKALGDNEQFF
TRBV7-9	-	-	TRBJ1-1	TGTGCCAGCAGGGGCGGACTGGGGGGCACTGAAGCTTTCTTT	CASRGGLGGTEAFF
TRBV7-2	-	-	TRBJ2-2	TGTGCCAGCAGCCCCACATCGAACACCGGGGAGCTGTTTTTT	CASSPTSNTGELFF
TRBV6-5	once	-	TRBJ1-1	TGTGCCAGCAGTCGGGACTCCCACACTGAAGCTTTCTTT	CASSRDSHTEAFF
TRBV6-2/TRBV6-3	-	-	TRBJ2-6	TGTGCCAGCAGTTTATCTGGGGCCAACGTCCTGACTTTC	CASSLSGANVLTF
TRBV5-4	few	-	TRBJ2-7	TGTGCCAGCAGCTTGCAACAGGCAGGGGCAGGGCAGTACTTC	CASSLQQAGAGQYF
TRBV5-1	few	-	TRBJ1-2	TGCGCCAGCAGCTTGGGCGTCCGGGTAGAGGAGGATGGCTACACCTTC	CASSLGVRVEEDGYTF
TRBV28	once	-	TRBJ1-4	TGTGCCAGTTGTGAGCGGGGTGAAAAACTGTTTTTT	CASCERGEKLFF
TRBV28	-	-	TRBJ2-3	TGTGCCATCAAAAGGGGGATTGGCACAGATACGCAGTATTTT	CAIKRGIGTDTQYF
TRBV5-4	few	TRBD2	TRBJ2-2	TGTGCCAGCAGGACGGGACTAGCGGGGTACCCGAACACCGGGGAGCTGTTTTTT	CASRTGLAGYPNTGELFF
TRBV10-3	-	TRBD2	TRBJ2-2	TGTGCCATCGGAGCGGGAGTGGATACCGGGGAGCTGTTTTTT	CAIGAGVDTGELFF
TRBV9	-	-	TRBJ1-3	TGTGCCAGCAGCGAACAGGGCCCTTCTGGAAACACCATATATTTT	CASSEQGPSGNTIYF
TRBV5-1	-	-	TRBJ2-7	TGCGCCAGCAGCTTGGGGCTTGGCGGGACAGGACTAGCGGAGCAGTACTTC	CASSLGLGGTGLAEQYF
TRBV6-5	-	-	TRBJ1-1	TGTGCCACCATACGGACTTTCGAAGCTTTCTTT	CATIRTFEAFF
TRBV3-1/TRBV3-2	-	-	TRBJ2-7	TGTGCCAGCAGCCAAGATTTTGGCACAGGGTACTCCTACGAGCAGTACTTC	CASSQDFGTGYSYEQYF
TRBV27	-	-	TRBJ1-6	TGTGCCAGCAGTTTGGTTCAGGGGCGCTCACCCCTCCACTTT	CASSLVQGRSPLHF
TRBV7-2	-	-	TRBJ1-1	TGTGCCAGCAGCTTAAGCCCGCGAAGGGGCGACACTGAAGCTTTCTTT	CASSLSPRRGDTEAFF
TRBV28	-	TRBD1	TRBJ1-4	TGTGCCAGCAGTTCAAACAGGGGGCGGAATGAAAAACTGTTTTTT	CASSSNRGRNEKLFF
TRBV28	-	-	TRBJ1-4	TGTGCCAGCAGCCTGGGGGGTGCGGGACTATCTAATGAAAAACTGTTTTTT	CASSLGGAGLSNEKLFF
TRBV18	-	TRBD1	TRBJ1-1	TGTGCCAGCTCACCCAGTAAGGGACAGGGTCTTTCTGAAGCTTTCTTT	CASSPSKGQGLSEAFF
TRBV28	-	-	TRBJ1-1	TGTGCCAGCAGTTCCCCAGCAGCGATGAACACTGAAGCTTTCTTT	CASSSPAAMNTEAFF
TRBV5-1	-	TRBD1	TRBJ1-5	TGCGCCAGCAGCTTGGCGGGACAGGGAGGTCAGCCCCAGCATTTT	CASSLAGQGGQPQHF
TRBV3-1/TRBV3-2	few	TRBD1	TRBJ1-3	TGTGCCAGCAGCCTACGACAGGGTATAAACACCATATATTTT	CASSLRQGINTIYF
TRBV19	few	-	TRBJ1-4	TGTGCCAGTAGTAGTCAAGGCCACGGCGGTGAAAAACTGTTTTTT	CASSSQGHGGEKLFF
TRBV5-6	-	TRBD1	TRBJ1-1	TGTGCCAGCAGCATACAGGGGGGTGAAGCTTTCTTT	CASSIQGGEAFF
TRBV7-9	-	-	TRBJ1-2	TGTGCCTACCTTCGGGGTCCCAACTATGGCTACACCTTC	CAYLRGPNYGYTF
TRBV19	-	-	TRBJ1-3	TGTGCCAGTACTGGGGCAGGGTGGATTAGCTCTGGAAACACCATATATTTT	CASTGAGWISSGNTIYF
TRBV28	-	-	TRBJ1-6	TGTGCCAGCGGAGTGGATTCACCCCTCCACTTT	CASGVDSPLHF
TRBV7-2	once	-	TRBJ1-2	TGTGCCAGCAGCTTACTGTCTCTATCTGGCTACACCTTC	CASSLLSLSGYTF
TRBV28	-	TRBD2	TRBJ2-5	TGTGCCAGCAGGGAAGCTGCTAGCGGGACGGTGGAGACCCAGTACTTC	CASREAASGTVETQYF
TRBV28	-	TRBD1	TRBJ1-5	TGTGCCAGCAGTACCGGACAGGCCTACAATCAGCCCCAGCATTTT	CASSTGQAYNQPQHF
TRBV2	once	-	TRBJ1-1	TGTGCCAGCAGTGAATATTCCCTGAACACTGAAGCTTTCTTT	CASSEYSLNTEAFF
TRBV11-2	-	-	TRBJ1-2	TGTGCCAGCAGCTTTGACGCTGGGGGGTACTATGGCTACACCTTC	CASSFDAGGYYGYTF
TRBV20-1	-	-	TRBJ1-1	TGCAGTGTGGGCATGAACACTGAAGCTTTCTTT	CSVGMNTEAFF
TRBV12-2	-	-	TRBJ2-2	TGTGCAAGTCGCTTTAATTCGTACCAGCGGGGGAATGGGACCGGGGAGCTGTTTTTT	CASRFNSYQRGNGTGELFF
TRBV11-3	-	-	TRBJ1-1	TGTGCCAGCAGCCTGAGCAAGAACACTGAAGCTTTCTTT	CASSLSKNTEAFF